The 22 T cell receptor beta chains below come from one sample, sequenced in a study of T cell responses to AZD1222 COVID-19 vaccine. The method was immunoSEQ multiplex PCR; TCRdb's version includes in-frame clones alone and lacks a portion of them. The table records under 150,000 clones, roughly nine tenths of them present only once. Here the sequenced sample was peripheral blood, taken on day 0 of AZD1222 vaccination. The receptors come from an adult in good health.

The chain employs TRBV5-4 and TRBJ2-7, with D perhaps being TRBD1 or TRBD2 (5 bases each). Trimming cost V 5 bases and J 2 bases, with 11 bases left between them. Looked up from germline, CDR1 is SGHNT and CDR2 is YYREEE (reference sequence). This CDR3 contains 13 residues. The CDR3 protein is CASRRDLTYEQYF. The DNA of the CDR3 is TGTGCCAGCAGACGGGACCTGACCTACGAGCAGTACTTC.

The chain is built from TRBV9 and TRBJ2-2, with 8 bases lining up with TRBD2. Germline V gives CDR1 SGDLS, CDR2 YYNGEE. V shed 3 bases, J shed 6 bases, and the junction held 10 bases outside the gene matches. This CDR3 contains 16 residues. CDR3 DNA sequence: TGTGCCAGCAGCGATCCCCGACTAGCGAAAGCCGGGGAGCTGTTTTTT. Its protein product is CASSDPRLAKAGELFF.

J is TRBJ1-2 and V is TRBV29-1, with D possibly being TRBD1 (6 bases). CDR3 length equals 13 residues. The V gene's germline CDR1 is SQVTM and CDR2 ANQGSEA. The V gene lost 7 bases and the J gene lost 0 bases, with 12 bases spanning the gap. CDR3 region: CSAYRDSNYGYTF. Written as DNA, the CDR3 is TGCAGCGCCTACAGGGATTCTAACTATGGCTACACCTTC.

The chain carries TRBV6-2 or TRBV6-3 and TRBJ2-7; D gene uncertain. The CDR3 is made up of 16 amino acids. Germline V gene data show CDR1 as MNHEY and CDR2 as SVGEGT. Deletions cut 0 bases from V and 2 bases from J, with 14 bases between. CDR3 DNA: TGTGCCAGCAGTTACTCGCTGAACTCAAGGACCTACGAGCAGTACTTC. Amino acids: CASSYSLNSRTYEQYF.

The rearrangement uses TRBV10-2 and TRBJ1-5; D might be TRBD1 (6 bases). The length of the CDR3 is 14 residues. Per the germline V gene, CDR1 is WSHSY and CDR2 is SAAADI. Trimming cost V 9 bases and J 0 bases, with 12 bases left between them. CDR3 nucleotides: TGCGCCAGTCGACAGGCGTATAGCAATCAGCCCCAGCATTTT. Protein product: CASRQAYSNQPQHF.

The chain combines TRBV6-5 with TRBJ2-7; 9 positions match TRBD1. Germline-derived CDR1 and CDR2 are MNHEY and SVGAGI. The CDR3 covers 14 residues. V lost 8 bases and J lost 6; bases outside the gene matches: 11. Here the CDR3 DNA reads TGTGCCAGCTCTCCGGGACAGGGCATCGGCGAGCAGTACTTC. Protein sequence: CASSPGQGIGEQYF.

The chain employs TRBV27 and TRBJ1-2, with D tentatively TRBD1 (5 bases). Trimming stripped 6 bases from V and 7 bases from J, with 21 bases between. Germline V lookup: CDR1 MNHEY, CDR2 SMNVEV (reference sequence). The CDR3 sequence is 15 residues long. The CDR3 reads CASSKLGTRDGGYTF. The CDR3 coding sequence is TGTGCCAGCAGCAAACTAGGGACCCGAGATGGTGGCTACACCTTC.

V usage is TRBV15 and J usage is TRBJ2-7; D gene ambiguous. The V and J ends lost 0 bases and 12 bases respectively, with 12 bases between them. The CDR3 is 12 residues long. Germline assignment: CDR1 LNHNV and CDR2 YYDKDF (reference sequence). The CDR3 sequence: CATSRDGVVLYF. In nucleotides, the CDR3 is TGTGCCACCAGCAGAGATGGGGTTGTATTGTACTTC.

The chain employs TRBV7-2 and TRBJ1-4; D gene ambiguous. The V and J ends lost 5 bases and 5 bases respectively, with 15 bases between them. CDR3 length: 15 amino acids. CDR1 and CDR2 (germline): SGHTA, FQGNSA. CDR3 bases: TGTGCCAGCAGCCCTTCTTGGTGGGTGAATGAAAAACTGTTTTTT. Translation: CASSPSWWVNEKLFF.

The chain combines TRBV28 with TRBJ1-5; TRBD1 might be the D (5 bases). The CDR3 totals 14 residues. Deletions cut 6 bases from V and 5 bases from J, with 14 bases between. Looked up from germline, CDR1 is MDHEN and CDR2 is SYDVKM. CDR3 nucleotide sequence: TGTGCCAGCAGCCCCCCCGGCAGGGATCAGCCCCAGCATTTT. Protein: CASSPPGRDQPQHF.

The chain uses TRBV20-1 and TRBJ2-1; D gene uncertain. The V gene lost 5 bases and the J gene lost 8 bases, with 10 bases spanning the gap. The CDR3 spans 11 residues. Germline V CDR1 and CDR2: DFQATT, SNEGSKA (reference sequence). The CDR3 here is CSASVVYEQFF. The CDR3 coding sequence is TGCAGTGCTTCTGTGGTGTATGAGCAGTTCTTC.

This sequence joins TRBV6-5 and TRBJ2-1; TRBD1 is a possible D gene (6 bases). The CDR3 is 13 residues long. Trimming removed 7 bases at V and 4 bases at J, with 11 bases between. Germline CDR1 is MNHEY and CDR2 is SVGAGI. In nucleotides, the CDR3 is TGTGCCAGCATCCGGGACATTTACAATGAGCAGTTCTTC. Translation gives CASIRDIYNEQFF.

This clone has only one observation. The chain employs TRBV4-3 and TRBJ2-1; 8 bases match TRBD1. The CDR3 spans 15 residues. V lost 3 bases, J lost 2 bases, and 3 bases stayed unmatched. The germline V gene encodes CDR1 LGHNA and CDR2 YSLEER. The CDR3 loop reads CASSHEQGAYNEQFF. Written as DNA, the CDR3 is TGCGCCAGCAGCCACGAACAGGGGGCCTACAATGAGCAGTTCTTC.

A single count supports this clone. This chain uses TRBV19 with TRBJ1-2; D remains unclear. Looked up from germline, CDR1 is LNHDA and CDR2 is SQIVND (reference sequence). This CDR3 has 14 residues. V was shortened by 3 bases and J by 7 bases, with 15 bases between the two germline ends. CDR3 DNA: TGTGCCAGTAGTATGACCGCCAGCCACGGTGGCTACACCTTC. Translating it yields CASSMTASHGGYTF.

The chain joins TRBV6-5 to TRBJ1-5, with a tentative D call TRBD1 (6 bases). Trimming took 8 bases from V and 9 from J, leaving 17 bases between them. The length of the CDR3 is 13 residues. Germline loops: CDR1 MNHEY, CDR2 SVGAGI. This chain's CDR3 is CASPDRLEGPQHF. In DNA form, the CDR3 reads TGTGCCAGCCCTGACAGGCTGGAAGGGCCCCAGCATTTT.

V usage is TRBV10-3 and J usage is TRBJ1-1; 7 bases are a match to TRBD1. Per the germline V gene, CDR1 is ENHRY and CDR2 is SYGVKD. Trimming at V came to 3 bases and at J to 3 bases, leaving 7 bases not matched to a gene. CDR3 size: 15 residues. In nucleotides, the CDR3 is TGTGCCATCAGTGAAGAGGAGGGGACAGACACTGAAGCTTTCTTT. This translates into CAISEEEGTDTEAFF.

This chain joins TRBV29-1 and TRBJ1-2; 12 nucleotides agree with TRBD1. The germline gives CDR1 SQVTM, CDR2 ANQGSEA. The CDR3 runs to 12 residues. CDR3 sequence reads: CSAGSGQGAYTF. The DNA for the CDR3 is TGCAGTGCCGGGTCGGGACAGGGGGCCTACACCTTC. Using reference TRBV29-1 and TRBJ1-2 for the parts outside the CDR3, the full variable domain is SAVISQKPSRDICQRGTSLTIQCQVDSQVTMMFWYRQQPGQSLTLIATANQGSEATYESGFVIDKFPISRPNLTFSTLTVSNMSPEDSSIYLCSAGSGQGAYTFGSGTRLTVV.

The chain is built from TRBV2 and TRBJ2-1; 13 nucleotides line up with TRBD2. Germline CDR1 and CDR2: SNHLY and FYNNEI. V dropped 9 bases and J dropped 7; count of bases not matched to a gene: 6. The CDR3 totals 14 residues. The chain's CDR3 is CARGTSGTINEQFF. CDR3 DNA sequence: TGTGCCAGGGGGACTAGCGGGACAATTAATGAGCAGTTCTTC.

As concerns this clone: Other DNA sequences within the sample encode an identical CDR3. The chain couples TRBV7-9 to TRBJ2-7; a possible D gene is TRBD1 (6 bases). V was cut by 4 bases and J by 0 bases, with 10 bases left in between. Germline V lookup: CDR1 SEHNR, CDR2 FQNEAQ (reference sequence). The CDR3 runs 14 residues. CDR3 residues: CASSSTGYSYEQYF. CDR3 DNA: TGTGCCAGCAGCTCGACAGGATACTCCTACGAGCAGTACTTC.

The J gene is TRBJ1-2, the V gene TRBV19, with TRBD1 matching over 8 bases. After removal of 7 bases from V and 2 bases from J, the junction contained 12 bases not matched to a gene. The CDR3 is made up of 16 amino acids. Germline CDR1 and CDR2: LNHDA and SQIVND (reference sequence). CDR3 coding DNA: TGTGCCAGTAAACCGGGACAGGAGCGCCAAAACTATGGCTACACCTTC. Its translation is CASKPGQERQNYGYTF.

This clone was counted a single time. The chain joins TRBV15 to TRBJ1-3, with D perhaps matching TRBD1 (5 bases). This CDR3 has 15 residues. Trimming left V 1 base short and J 2 bases short, with 9 bases between. The germline V gene encodes CDR1 LNHNV and CDR2 YYDKDF (reference sequence). The CDR3 nucleotides read TGTGCCACCAGCAGAGTCTGGGGGGCTGGAAACACCATATATTTT. Protein: CATSRVWGAGNTIYF.

The J gene is TRBJ2-1, the V gene TRBV9, with a weak D call TRBD2 (5 bases). This CDR3 spans 15 amino acids. The V end lost 3 bases, the J end lost 4 bases, and 14 bases lay between the germline ends. Germline-derived CDR1 and CDR2 are SGDLS and YYNGEE. CDR3 amino acids: CASSGPSSGYNEQFF. CDR3 DNA sequence: TGTGCCAGCAGCGGGCCTAGCTCAGGTTACAATGAGCAGTTCTTC.